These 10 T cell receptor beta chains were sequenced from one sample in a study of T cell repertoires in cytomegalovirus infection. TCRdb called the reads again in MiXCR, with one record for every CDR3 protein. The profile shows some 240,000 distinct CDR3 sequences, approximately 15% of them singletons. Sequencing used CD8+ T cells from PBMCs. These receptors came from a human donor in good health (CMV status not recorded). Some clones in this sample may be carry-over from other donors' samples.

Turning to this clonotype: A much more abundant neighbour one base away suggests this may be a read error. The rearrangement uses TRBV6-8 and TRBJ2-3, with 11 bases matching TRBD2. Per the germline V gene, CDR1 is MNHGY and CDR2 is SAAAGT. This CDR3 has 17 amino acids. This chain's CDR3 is CAGSFSGGAWGTDTQYF. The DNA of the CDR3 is TGTGCCGGCAGTTTTAGCGGGGGGGCCTGGGGCACAGATACGCAGTATTTT.

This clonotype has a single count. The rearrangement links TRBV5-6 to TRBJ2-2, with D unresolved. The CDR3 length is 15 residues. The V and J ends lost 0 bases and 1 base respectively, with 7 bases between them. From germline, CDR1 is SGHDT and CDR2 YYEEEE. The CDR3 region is CASSLGVKNTGELFF. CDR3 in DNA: TGTGCCAGCAGCTTGGGAGTTAAGAACACCGGGGAGCTGTTTTTT.

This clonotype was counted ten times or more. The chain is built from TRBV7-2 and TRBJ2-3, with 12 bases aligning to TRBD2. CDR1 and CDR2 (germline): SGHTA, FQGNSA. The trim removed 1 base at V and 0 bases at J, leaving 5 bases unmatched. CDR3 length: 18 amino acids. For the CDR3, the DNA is TGTGCCAGCAGCTTAGGACTAGCGGGGGCTTTTAGCACAGATACGCAGTATTTT. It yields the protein CASSLGLAGAFSTDTQYF. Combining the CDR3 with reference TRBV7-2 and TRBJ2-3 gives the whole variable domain GAGVSQSPSNKVTEKGKDVELRCDPISGHTALYWYRQSLGQGLEFLIYFQGNSAPDKSGLPSDRFSAERTGGSVSTLTIQRTQQEDSAVYLCASSLGLAGAFSTDTQYFGPGTRLTVL.

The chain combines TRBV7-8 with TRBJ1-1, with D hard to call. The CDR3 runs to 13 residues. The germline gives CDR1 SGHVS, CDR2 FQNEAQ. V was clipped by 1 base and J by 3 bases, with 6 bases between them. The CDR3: CASSLGSHTEAFF. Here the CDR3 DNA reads TGTGCCAGCAGCTTAGGATCTCACACTGAAGCTTTCTTT.

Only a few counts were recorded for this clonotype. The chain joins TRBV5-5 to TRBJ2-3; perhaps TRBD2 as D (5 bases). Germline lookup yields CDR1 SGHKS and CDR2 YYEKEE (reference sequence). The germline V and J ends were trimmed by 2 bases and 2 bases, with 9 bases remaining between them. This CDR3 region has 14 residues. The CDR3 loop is CASSLPTTTDTQYF. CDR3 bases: TGTGCCAGCAGCTTACCGACTACCACAGATACGCAGTATTTT.

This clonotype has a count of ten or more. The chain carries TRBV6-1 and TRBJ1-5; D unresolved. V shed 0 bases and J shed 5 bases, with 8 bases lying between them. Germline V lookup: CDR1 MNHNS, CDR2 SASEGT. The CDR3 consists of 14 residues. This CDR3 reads CASSEAMTYQPQHF. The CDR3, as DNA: TGTGCCAGCAGTGAAGCGATGACCTATCAGCCCCAGCATTTT.

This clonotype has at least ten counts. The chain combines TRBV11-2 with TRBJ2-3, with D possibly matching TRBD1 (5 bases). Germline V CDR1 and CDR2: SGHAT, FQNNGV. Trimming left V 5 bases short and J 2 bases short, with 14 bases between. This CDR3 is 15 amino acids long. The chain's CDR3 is CASSQIVTDTDTQYF. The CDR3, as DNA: TGTGCCAGCAGCCAAATCGTGACAGACACAGATACGCAGTATTTT.

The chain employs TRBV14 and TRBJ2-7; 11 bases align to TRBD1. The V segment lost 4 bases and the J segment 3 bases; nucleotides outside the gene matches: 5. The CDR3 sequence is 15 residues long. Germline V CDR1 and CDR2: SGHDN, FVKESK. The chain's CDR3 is CASSPKDRGLYEQYF. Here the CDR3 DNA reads TGTGCCAGCAGCCCCAAGGACAGGGGGCTCTACGAGCAGTACTTC.

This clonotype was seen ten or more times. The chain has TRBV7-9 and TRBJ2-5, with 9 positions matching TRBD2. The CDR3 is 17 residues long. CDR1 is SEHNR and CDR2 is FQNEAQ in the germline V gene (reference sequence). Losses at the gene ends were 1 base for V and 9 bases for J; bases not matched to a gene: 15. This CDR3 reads CASSLEIDGAGGRAQYF. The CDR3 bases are TGTGCCAGCAGCTTAGAAATCGACGGAGCGGGAGGAAGGGCCCAGTACTTC.

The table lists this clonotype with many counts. The CDR3 DNA follows: TGTGCCAGCAGTTTATCGGGGTCCTCTGGAAACACCATATATTTT. Protein sequence: CASSLSGSSGNTIYF. The genes are TRBV27 and TRBJ1-3; D uncertain. Trimming shortened V by 0 bases and J by 0 bases, and 6 bases separated the two germline ends. Germline loops: CDR1 MNHEY, CDR2 SMNVEV (reference sequence). The CDR3 is 15 residues long.